The clone carrying this T cell receptor (beta chain) has more than one count but fewer than ten. Antigen: not known. TCRdb re-called the reads through MiXCR, storing one row per CDR3 protein. Altogether 210,000 or so distinct CDR3 sequences are present, roughly 6.5% being singletons, with the ten largest covering around 6.5%. Trimming pared 6 bases from V and 3 bases from J, leaving 15 bases between. Germline loops: CDR1 MNHEY, CDR2 SVGAGI. The CDR3 is 15 amino acids. The sample belongs to a study of T cell repertoires in cytomegalovirus infection. Study at large: An indication of both CMV infection and matching HLA type came from public TCR beta signatures.

Findings and limits, study-wide: Summed public TCR beta family frequency identified CMV carriers bearing the relevant HLA. It was HLA-C-restricted CMV-specific TCR beta clonotypes that dominated the response ex vivo.

Source material: PBMCs. The clonotype comes from a human donor in good health (CMV status not recorded). Some clones in this sample may be carry-over from other donors' samples. The genes are TRBV6-5 and TRBJ1-3, with a possible D match to TRBD1 (5 bases). The CDR3 coding sequence is TGTGCCAGCAGCTGGGGGGGGGGGGGTGGAAACACCATATATTTT. Translation gives CASSWGGGGGNTIYF.